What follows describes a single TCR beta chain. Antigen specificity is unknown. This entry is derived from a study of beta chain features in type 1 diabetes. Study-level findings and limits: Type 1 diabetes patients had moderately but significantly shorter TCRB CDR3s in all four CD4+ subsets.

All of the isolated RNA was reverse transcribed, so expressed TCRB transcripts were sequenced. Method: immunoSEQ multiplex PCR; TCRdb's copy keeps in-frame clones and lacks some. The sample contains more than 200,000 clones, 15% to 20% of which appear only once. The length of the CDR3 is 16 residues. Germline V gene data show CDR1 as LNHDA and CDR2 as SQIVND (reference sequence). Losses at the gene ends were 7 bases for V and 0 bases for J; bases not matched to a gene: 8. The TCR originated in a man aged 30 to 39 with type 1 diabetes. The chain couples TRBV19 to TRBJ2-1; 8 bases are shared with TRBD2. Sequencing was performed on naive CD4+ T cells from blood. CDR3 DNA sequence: TGTGCCAGTAACAGCGGGAGAGCTCACTCCTACAATGAGCAGTTCTTC. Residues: CASNSGRAHSYNEQFF.